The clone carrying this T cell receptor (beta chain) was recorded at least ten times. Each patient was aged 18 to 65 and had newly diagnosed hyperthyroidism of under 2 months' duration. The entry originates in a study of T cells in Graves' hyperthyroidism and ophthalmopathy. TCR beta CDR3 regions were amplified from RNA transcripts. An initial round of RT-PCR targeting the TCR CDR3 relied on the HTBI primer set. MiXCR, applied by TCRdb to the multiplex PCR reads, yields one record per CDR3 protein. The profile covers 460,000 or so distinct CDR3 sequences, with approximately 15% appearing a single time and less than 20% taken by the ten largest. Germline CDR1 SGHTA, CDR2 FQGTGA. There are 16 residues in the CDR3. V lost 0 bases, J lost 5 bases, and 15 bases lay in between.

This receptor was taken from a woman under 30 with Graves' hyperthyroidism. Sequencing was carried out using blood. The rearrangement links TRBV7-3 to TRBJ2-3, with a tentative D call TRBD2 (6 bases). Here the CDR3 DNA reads TGTGCCAGCAGCTTAACTCCGACGCGGGGAGGAGATACGCAGTATTTT. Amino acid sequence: CASSLTPTRGGDTQYF.